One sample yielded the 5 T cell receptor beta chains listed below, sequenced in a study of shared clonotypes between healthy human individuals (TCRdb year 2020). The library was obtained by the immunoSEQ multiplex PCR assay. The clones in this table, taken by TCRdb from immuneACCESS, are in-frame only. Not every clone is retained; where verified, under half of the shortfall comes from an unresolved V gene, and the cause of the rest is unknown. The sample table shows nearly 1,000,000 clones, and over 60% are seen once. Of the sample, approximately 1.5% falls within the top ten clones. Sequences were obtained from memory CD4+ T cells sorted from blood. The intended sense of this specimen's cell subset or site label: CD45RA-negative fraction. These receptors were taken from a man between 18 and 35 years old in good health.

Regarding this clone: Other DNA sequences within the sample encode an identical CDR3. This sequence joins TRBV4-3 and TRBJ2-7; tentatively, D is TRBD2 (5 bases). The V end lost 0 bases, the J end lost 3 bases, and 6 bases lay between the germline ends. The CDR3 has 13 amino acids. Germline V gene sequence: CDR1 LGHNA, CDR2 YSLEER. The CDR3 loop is CASSQDRGYEQYF. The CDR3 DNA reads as TGCGCCAGCAGCCAAGACCGGGGCTACGAGCAGTACTTC.

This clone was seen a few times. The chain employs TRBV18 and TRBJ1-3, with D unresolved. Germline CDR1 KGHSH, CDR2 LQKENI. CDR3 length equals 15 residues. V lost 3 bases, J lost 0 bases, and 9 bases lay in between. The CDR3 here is CASSPGGLSGNTIYF. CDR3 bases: TGTGCCAGCTCACCGGGAGGACTCTCTGGAAACACCATATATTTT.

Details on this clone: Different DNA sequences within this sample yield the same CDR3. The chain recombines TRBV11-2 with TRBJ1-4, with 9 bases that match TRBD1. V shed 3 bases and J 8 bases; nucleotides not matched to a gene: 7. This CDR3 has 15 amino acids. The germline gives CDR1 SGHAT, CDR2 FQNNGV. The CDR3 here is CASSLTTGGNEKLFF. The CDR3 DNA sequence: TGTGCCAGCAGCTTGACGACAGGGGGTAACGAAAAACTGTTTTTT.

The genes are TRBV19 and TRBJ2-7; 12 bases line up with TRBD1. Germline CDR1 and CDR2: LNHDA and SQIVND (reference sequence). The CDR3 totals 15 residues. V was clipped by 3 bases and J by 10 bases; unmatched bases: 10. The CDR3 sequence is CASSIGGTGGYGQYF. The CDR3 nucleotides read TGTGCCAGTAGTATTGGCGGGACAGGGGGCTACGGTCAGTACTTC.

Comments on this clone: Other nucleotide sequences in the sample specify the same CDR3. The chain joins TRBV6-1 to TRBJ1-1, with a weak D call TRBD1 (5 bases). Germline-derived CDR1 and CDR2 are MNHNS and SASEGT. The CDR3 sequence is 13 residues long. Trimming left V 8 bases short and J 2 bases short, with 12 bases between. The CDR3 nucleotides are TGTGCCAGCGCCGGGACCCTCAACACTGAAGCTTTCTTT. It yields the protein CASAGTLNTEAFF.